These 20 T cell receptor beta chains originate from one sample sequenced in a study of T cells in Graves' hyperthyroidism and ophthalmopathy. Amplified TCR beta CDR3 regions derived from RNA transcripts. First-round RT-PCR targeting the TCR CDR3 was performed with the HTBI primer set. TCRdb re-called the multiplex PCR reads through MiXCR, storing one row per CDR3 protein. The table lists around 620,000 distinct CDR3 sequences, 46% of them singletons. Material: peripheral blood or thyroid tissue (not recorded which). The receptors were gathered from an adult woman with Graves' disease, either hyperthyroidism or ophthalmopathy (not recorded which).

The rearrangement joins TRBV24-1 to TRBJ1-5; 8 bases are a match to TRBD1. The CDR3 is 15 amino acids. Germline V lookup: CDR1 KGHDR, CDR2 SFDVKD. The J segment lost 7 bases and the V segment lost 1 base, leaving 5 bases of the junction unmatched. The CDR3 spells CATSDFGQGAQPQHF. For the CDR3, the DNA is TGTGCCACCAGTGATTTTGGACAGGGAGCGCAGCCCCAGCATTTT.

The chain employs TRBV6-1 and TRBJ1-1, with a possible D match to TRBD1 (5 bases). The CDR3 extends over 11 amino acids. Germline assignment: CDR1 MNHNS and CDR2 SASEGT. Trimming stripped 5 bases from V and 14 bases from J, with 15 bases between. The CDR3 sequence: CASSTGRFMFF. DNA for the CDR3: TGTGCCAGCAGTACGGGACGGTTTATGTTCTTT.

This clonotype showed up many times. The J gene is TRBJ1-2, the V gene TRBV29-1; D is unresolved. This CDR3 contains 11 residues. In germline, CDR1 is SQVTM, CDR2 ANQGSEA. V shed 7 bases and J shed 5 bases, with 11 bases lying between them. CDR3 amino acids: CSAHGIYGYTF. The CDR3 DNA reads as TGCAGCGCTCATGGAATTTATGGCTACACCTTC.

This clonotype appeared a few times. The chain uses TRBV3-1 and TRBJ1-1, with D unclear. Germline assignment: CDR1 LGHDT and CDR2 YNNKEL (reference sequence). The CDR3 length is 14 residues. V was pared by 2 bases and J by 5 bases, with 12 bases between. The CDR3 coding sequence is TGTGCCAGCAGCCAAAGGCTCGGGTATACTGAAGCTTTCTTT. Protein: CASSQRLGYTEAFF.

The gene calls are TRBV2 and TRBJ1-1; TRBD1 agrees at 7 bases. V was clipped by 7 bases and J by 7 bases; unmatched bases: 12. The CDR3 length is 14 residues. Germline V gene sequence: CDR1 SNHLY, CDR2 FYNNEI. The CDR3 DNA reads as TGTGCCAGCAAGACAGATCCCGGGACAGATGAAGCTTTCTTT. This encodes CASKTDPGTDEAFF.

This clonotype occurred many times. J is TRBJ2-6 and V is TRBV20-1; possible D gene TRBD1, 7 bases. V was trimmed by 7 bases and J by 0 bases, leaving 25 bases between them. CDR1 is DFQATT, CDR2 SNEGSKA, per germline (reference sequence). The CDR3 spans 19 residues. CDR3 loop: CSVSPGGGGIYSGANVLTF. In DNA, the CDR3 is TGCAGTGTATCACCCGGCGGAGGGGGCATCTACTCTGGGGCCAACGTCCTGACTTTC.

This clonotype was seen many times. This chain uses TRBV7-9 with TRBJ1-2; 8 nucleotides agree with TRBD1. V dropped 0 bases and J dropped 7; count of bases not matched to a gene: 10. The length of the CDR3 is 16 residues. Germline CDR1 reads SEHNR; CDR2 reads FQNEAQ (reference sequence). The CDR3 DNA sequence: TGTGCCAGCAGCTTAGCTAATCCCGGACAGGGTGGTGGCTACACCTTC. Its protein is CASSLANPGQGGGYTF.

The table lists this clonotype with many counts. The rearrangement uses TRBV7-2 and TRBJ1-4; a possible D gene is TRBD1 (5 bases). The V end lost 1 base, the J end lost 7 bases, and 10 bases lay between the germline ends. The CDR3 length is 14 residues. Per the germline V gene, CDR1 is SGHTA and CDR2 is FQGNSA. The CDR3 sequence is CASSLGGGTEKLFF. For the CDR3, the DNA is TGTGCCAGCAGCTTAGGGGGGGGGACTGAAAAACTGTTTTTT.

There are many counts of this clonotype. This chain joins TRBV7-9 and TRBJ1-5; TRBD1 agrees at 7 bases. The germline V gene encodes CDR1 SEHNR and CDR2 FQNEAQ (reference sequence). The CDR3 is made up of 15 amino acids. The V gene end was trimmed by 5 bases and the J gene end by 7 bases; junction bases not matched to a gene: 11. The CDR3 DNA sequence: TGTGCCAGCAGCCCCGGACAGGCGGGGTTACAGCCCCAGCATTTT. It specifies CASSPGQAGLQPQHF.

The CDR3: CASRLDSLSGANVLTF. For the CDR3, the DNA is TGTGCCAGTAGGTTGGACAGCCTCTCTGGGGCCAACGTCCTGACTTTC. The chain is built from TRBV19 and TRBJ2-6, with D perhaps matching TRBD1 (6 bases). Trimming removed 6 bases from V and 0 bases from J, with 12 bases in between. There are 16 residues in the CDR3. CDR1 and CDR2 (germline): LNHDA, SQIVND (reference sequence).

The chain is built from TRBV28 and TRBJ1-1, with TRBD1 identical over 8 bases. Trimming took 8 bases from V and 8 from J; bases not matched to a gene: 7. This CDR3 is 12 amino acids long. Germline CDR1 MDHEN, CDR2 SYDVKM. CDR3 in DNA: TGTGCCAGCGGCAGGGGGCGTATAGAAGCTTTCTTT. Protein: CASGRGRIEAFF.

The rearrangement uses TRBV24-1 and TRBJ1-2; D is ambiguous. Trimming removed 0 bases from V and 3 bases from J, with 7 bases in between. The CDR3 runs to 14 residues. Germline CDR1 KGHDR, CDR2 SFDVKD. The CDR3 sequence is CATSDLDLDYGYTF. DNA of the CDR3: TGTGCCACCAGTGATTTGGACCTCGACTATGGCTACACCTTC.

J is TRBJ1-5 and V is TRBV7-3, with no clear D. The germline CDR1 and CDR2 sequences are SGHTA and FQGTGA. Between the trimmed V and J ends, which lost 5 bases and 0 bases, there was a span of 5 bases. The CDR3 totals 13 residues. CDR3 region: CASSRTSNQPQHF. CDR3 nucleotide sequence: TGTGCCAGCAGCCGGACTAGCAATCAGCCCCAGCATTTT.

Regarding this clonotype: A read error may account for a junction end that differs from germline. Here the CDR3 reads CASSPMVGTYEQHF. DNA for the CDR3: TGTGCCAGCAGCCCAATGGTGGGGACCTACGAGCAGCACTTC. This chain joins TRBV6-1 and TRBJ2-7, with D tentatively TRBD1 or TRBD2 (5 bases each). Germline loops: CDR1 MNHNS, CDR2 SASEGT. The CDR3 covers 14 residues.

The CDR3 is CAISEREGQGYTF. DNA of the CDR3: TGTGCCATCAGTGAAAGGGAGGGCCAGGGCTACACCTTC. The V and J genes are TRBV10-3 and TRBJ1-2; D ambiguous. Trimming removed 3 bases at V and 8 bases at J, with 13 bases between. The CDR3 consists of 13 residues. The germline gives CDR1 ENHRY, CDR2 SYGVKD.

Ten or more counts support this clonotype. The rearrangement links TRBV20-1 to TRBJ1-5; 7 positions match TRBD1. CDR3 size: 14 residues. Germline V CDR1 and CDR2: DFQATT, SNEGSKA (reference sequence). The J segment lost 4 bases and the V segment lost 1 base, leaving 4 bases of the junction unmatched. The CDR3 is CSARVTGRNQPQHF. CDR3 nucleotides: TGCAGTGCTAGAGTGACAGGGAGAAATCAGCCCCAGCATTTT.

This chain uses TRBV9 with TRBJ2-7; D perhaps matches TRBD2 (5 bases). The V and J ends lost 3 bases and 0 bases respectively, with 10 bases between them. Germline CDR1 reads SGDLS; CDR2 reads YYNGEE. The length of the CDR3 is 14 residues. CDR3 in DNA: TGTGCCAGCAGCGGATCCCGGGACTCCTACGAGCAGTACTTC. This sequence encodes CASSGSRDSYEQYF.

The chain couples TRBV28 to TRBJ1-6, with 7 bases that match TRBD1. Looked up from germline, CDR1 is MDHEN and CDR2 is SYDVKM. The ends lost 2 bases at V and 8 bases at J; junction bases unmatched: 3. This CDR3 has 14 residues. Here the CDR3 DNA reads TGTGCCAGCAGTTTAGCGGGACAGTATTCACCCCTCCACTTT. Translation: CASSLAGQYSPLHF.

This rearrangement joins TRBV10-3 to TRBJ1-4, with a possible D match to TRBD1 (5 bases). Deletions cut 0 bases from V and 8 bases from J, with 10 bases between. Looked up from germline, CDR1 is ENHRY and CDR2 is SYGVKD. This CDR3 has 14 residues. CDR3 sequence: CAISESGEDEKLFF. CDR3 sequence (DNA): TGTGCCATCAGTGAGTCGGGGGAAGACGAAAAACTGTTTTTT.

This chain links TRBV19 with TRBJ1-5, with D hard to call. The germline CDR1 and CDR2 sequences are LNHDA and SQIVND (reference sequence). This CDR3 comprises 14 residues. V was cut by 5 bases and J by 11 bases, with 19 bases left in between. The CDR3 DNA is TGTGCCAGTAGTCCTAGCGGGAGCGGGGAGACCCAGCATTTT. Its protein product is CASSPSGSGETQHF.